This T cell receptor beta chain is drawn from a study of blood T cell repertoires in COVID-19. Looking at the study overall: The United States, Italy and Spain were the sources of the acute and convalescent COVID-19 samples. T cells, B-cell-depleted T cells, or PBMCs supplied cDNA or gDNA.

Unmatched junction bases numbered 3, after V lost 4 bases and J lost 2 bases. The CDR3 has 14 residues. Germline-derived CDR1 and CDR2 are LNHDA and SQIVND (reference sequence). This table comes from immunoSEQ multiplex PCR, and its TCRdb copy is limited to in-frame clones, with some not included. The data hold approximately 330,000 clones, with over 80% observed a single time. Enrolled during active infection, Seattle patients were then followed longitudinally. This TCR was sampled from a man aged 30-40 years with COVID-19, enrolled during active disease. Sequencing input: peripheral blood. The chain joins TRBV19 to TRBJ2-5; 8 positions match TRBD2. The CDR3 loop reads CASSNQRGQETQYF. The CDR3 DNA is TGTGCCAGTAGTAACCAGCGGGGGCAAGAGACCCAGTACTTC.